Following are 23 T cell receptor beta chains from one sample sequenced in a study of T cell responses to AZD1222 COVID-19 vaccine. Assay: immunoSEQ multiplex PCR; the TCRdb copy retains only in-frame clones and omits some. The sample has approximately 210,000 clones, around 94% seen once. This material consisted of peripheral blood, taken 28 days after the second dose of the MenACWY control vaccine. These receptors came from an adult who received the MenACWY meningococcal vaccine as a control.

This sequence joins TRBV20-1 and TRBJ2-7, with TRBD1 as a possible D gene (7 bases). The germline gives CDR1 DFQATT, CDR2 SNEGSKA (reference sequence). V was clipped by 3 bases and J by 4 bases, with 10 bases between them. The CDR3 runs 12 residues. CDR3 nucleotides: TGCAGTGCTAGTCAGGGGGGTTACGAGCAGTACTTC. Translated: CSASQGGYEQYF.

The V call is TRBV14, the J call TRBJ2-5, with a weak D call TRBD2 (7 bases). In germline, CDR1 is SGHDN, CDR2 FVKESK. The V and J ends lost 9 bases and 5 bases respectively, with 22 bases between them. This CDR3 is 15 amino acids long. CDR3 in DNA: TGTGCCAGTCATAAAAAGGGGGGGCGAAGGGAGACCCAGTACTTC. Its translation: CASHKKGGRRETQYF. Filled out from reference TRBV14 and TRBJ2-5, the complete variable domain reads EAGVTQFPSHSVIEKGQTVTLRCDPISGHDNLYWYRRVMGKEIKFLLHFVKESKQDESGMPNNRFLAERTGGTYSTLKVQPAELEDSGVYFCASHKKGGRRETQYFGPGTRLLVL.

The CDR3 DNA follows: TGTGCCAGTATAGACTACTCTGGAAACACCATATATTTT. It yields the protein CASIDYSGNTIYF. This sequence joins TRBV19 and TRBJ1-3; D unresolved. Germline V gene lookup returns CDR1 LNHDA and CDR2 SQIVND (reference sequence). Trimming removed 7 bases from V and 0 bases from J, with 7 bases in between. The length of the CDR3 is 13 residues.

A single count supports this clone. This chain links TRBV19 with TRBJ1-1, with 7 bases identical to TRBD1. Germline V gene sequence: CDR1 LNHDA, CDR2 SQIVND (reference sequence). This CDR3 has 15 residues. J was trimmed by 0 bases and V by 7 bases; bases with no gene match: 8. CDR3 DNA: TGTGCCAGTATGAGACAGGGAGGCCTGAACACTGAAGCTTTCTTT. Residues: CASMRQGGLNTEAFF.

For the CDR3, the DNA is TGTGCCAGCAGCCGGGACAGGGGGAATTCACCCCTCCACTTT. It yields the protein CASSRDRGNSPLHF. The gene calls are TRBV27 and TRBJ1-6; 11 positions agree with TRBD1. Germline values: CDR1 MNHEY, CDR2 SMNVEV (reference sequence). The CDR3 runs 14 residues. Trimming removed 6 bases from V and 7 bases from J; junction bases left unmatched: 2.

This chain uses TRBV13 with TRBJ1-1; 8 bases align to TRBD1. The CDR3 covers 16 residues. Germline V CDR1 and CDR2: PRHDT, FYEKMQ (reference sequence). After removal of 0 bases from V and 1 base from J, the junction contained 4 bases not matched to a gene. The CDR3 loop is CASSLGPGTGNTEAFF. The CDR3 nucleotides are TGTGCCAGCAGCTTAGGCCCCGGGACAGGGAACACTGAAGCTTTCTTT.

The chain employs TRBV5-6 and TRBJ1-1, with D perhaps matching TRBD1 (5 bases). V was trimmed by 7 bases and J by 1 base, leaving 14 bases between them. The germline V gene encodes CDR1 SGHDT and CDR2 YYEEEE. This CDR3 has 14 residues. CDR3: CASDPGGENTEAFF. The CDR3 bases are TGTGCCAGCGACCCGGGGGGGGAGAACACTGAAGCTTTCTTT.

V usage is TRBV9 and J usage is TRBJ1-2; maybe TRBD1 (5 bases). Trimming stripped 4 bases from V and 1 base from J, with 17 bases between. Germline-derived CDR1 and CDR2 are SGDLS and YYNGEE. The CDR3 totals 16 residues. In DNA, the CDR3 is TGTGCCAGCAGCTCCACGGGGGAGAATTTTAACTATGGCTACACCTTC. This sequence encodes CASSSTGENFNYGYTF.

The rearrangement links TRBV5-1 to TRBJ1-2; D unresolved. V lost 5 bases and J lost 8, with 13 bases in between. Per the germline V gene, CDR1 is SGHRS and CDR2 is YFSETQ. The CDR3 sequence is 12 residues long. CDR3 protein: CASSERGGGYTF. The CDR3 bases are TGCGCCAGCAGTGAGCGGGGAGGCGGCTACACCTTC.

The rearrangement links TRBV12-3 or TRBV12-4 to TRBJ1-6; no clear D. V was shortened by 6 bases and J by 9 bases, with 9 bases between the two germline ends. The CDR3 is 12 amino acids. CDR3 nucleotide sequence: TGTGCCAGCAGCCCGGGGAGTTCACCCCTCCACTTT. Residues: CASSPGSSPLHF.

The chain uses TRBV27 and TRBJ1-2; 7 bases align to TRBD1. CDR1 is MNHEY and CDR2 is SMNVEV in the germline V gene (reference sequence). With V trimmed by 4 bases and J by 7 bases, 12 bases remained unmatched. The CDR3 runs to 15 residues. The CDR3 nucleotides read TGTGCCAGCAGTTCGCCCTGGACAGGCGGTGGTGGCTACACCTTC. Translated, it gives CASSSPWTGGGGYTF.

The rearrangement links TRBV6-5 to TRBJ2-7; D might be TRBD1 or TRBD2, each matching 5 bases. This CDR3 is 14 amino acids long. Germline CDR1 MNHEY, CDR2 SVGAGI. The V and J ends lost 4 bases and 2 bases respectively, with 12 bases between them. CDR3 nucleotide sequence: TGTGCCAGCAGTTGGGACGCTGGGGCCTACGAGCAGTACTTC. Encoded protein: CASSWDAGAYEQYF.

CDR3 sequence reads: CASSQDLGTQYF. The CDR3 DNA reads TGCGCCAGCAGCCAAGATTTAGGCACCCAGTACTTC. The chain uses TRBV4-1 and TRBJ2-5, with no clear D. The CDR3 loop spans 12 amino acids. V was clipped by 0 bases and J by 8 bases, with 7 bases between them. The germline CDR1 and CDR2 sequences are MGHRA and YSYEKL.

This chain uses TRBV24-1 with TRBJ2-5; TRBD1 agrees at 12 bases. V lost 5 bases and J lost 3; bases outside the gene matches: 6. The CDR3 totals 16 residues. Germline assignment: CDR1 KGHDR and CDR2 SFDVKD. CDR3 sequence (DNA): TGTGCCACCAGTGGTCTTGGGACAGGGGGCAAAGAGACCCAGTACTTC. Protein product: CATSGLGTGGKETQYF.

V is TRBV7-2 and J is TRBJ2-5, with D possibly being TRBD1 (5 bases). The CDR3 covers 13 residues. Trimming pared 6 bases from V and 2 bases from J, leaving 10 bases between. CDR1 and CDR2 from the germline V gene are SGHTA and FQGNSA. The CDR3 is CASSKQAQETQYF. The CDR3 DNA reads as TGTGCCAGCAGTAAACAGGCTCAAGAGACCCAGTACTTC.

The CDR3 spells CASSPPRTGGIQYF. The CDR3 DNA reads as TGTGCCAGCTCACCACCCAGGACAGGGGGCATTCAGTACTTC. The chain combines TRBV18 with TRBJ2-4; 10 bases agree with TRBD1. CDR1 and CDR2 from the germline V gene are KGHSH and LQKENI. The CDR3 loop spans 14 amino acids. The V and J ends lost 0 bases and 9 bases, in that order; junction bases with no gene match: 2.

This chain uses TRBV19 with TRBJ1-2; a weak D match, TRBD1 (6 bases). Germline loops: CDR1 LNHDA, CDR2 SQIVND (reference sequence). The CDR3 totals 14 residues. Between the trimmed V and J ends, which lost 6 bases and 4 bases, there was a span of 15 bases. The CDR3, as DNA: TGTGCCAGTAGGGCGAACAGGGTTCCCTATGGCTACACCTTC. Translating it yields CASRANRVPYGYTF.

The rearrangement links TRBV27 to TRBJ2-3; a weak D match, TRBD2 (6 bases). This CDR3 is 16 amino acids long. V was trimmed by 2 bases and J by 2 bases, leaving 14 bases between them. Germline V gives CDR1 MNHEY, CDR2 SMNVEV (reference sequence). This CDR3 is CASSLTGGSFTDTQYF. The CDR3 bases are TGTGCCAGCAGTTTAACTGGAGGGAGTTTCACAGATACGCAGTATTTT.

This clone turned up a few times. One end of the junction varies from germline; a read error may be responsible. The chain joins TRBV7-7 to TRBJ1-5; D is possibly TRBD1 (5 bases). CDR1 is SSHAT and CDR2 is FNYEAQ in the germline V gene (reference sequence). The CDR3 runs to 16 residues. The CDR3 loop reads CASSLARRRARQPQHF. CDR3 coding DNA: TGTGCTAGCAGCTTAGCCCGTCGCAGGGCAAGGCAGCCCCAGCATTTT. The whole variable domain, remainder taken from reference TRBV7-7 and TRBJ1-5, is GAGVSQSPRYKVTKRGQDVTLRCDPISSHATLYWYQQALGQGPEFLTYFNYEAQPDKSGLPSDRFSAERPEGSISTLTIQRTEQRDSAMYRCASSLARRRARQPQHFGDGTRLSIL.

The chain joins TRBV9 to TRBJ1-1, with D maybe TRBD1 (5 bases). V shed 1 base and J shed 4 bases, with 14 bases lying between them. Germline V gene data show CDR1 as SGDLS and CDR2 as YYNGEE. This CDR3 region has 15 residues. CDR3 residues: CASSVYGDDSTEAFF. CDR3 sequence (DNA): TGTGCCAGCAGCGTATACGGGGACGATAGCACTGAAGCTTTCTTT. Complete variable domain (other parts from reference TRBV9 and TRBJ1-1): DSGVTQTPKHLITATGQRVTLRCSPRSGDLSVYWYQQSLDQGLQFLIQYYNGEERAKGNILERFSAQQFPDLHSELNLSSLELGDSALYFCASSVYGDDSTEAFFGQGTRLTVV.

The rearrangement links TRBV3-1 (or the pseudogene TRBV3-2) to TRBJ1-2; D remains ambiguous. CDR3 length: 15 residues. In germline, CDR1 is LGHDT, CDR2 YNNKEL (reference sequence). V lost 2 bases and J lost 8, with 18 bases in between. The CDR3 sequence is CASSQPIPGGRGYTF. In DNA form, the CDR3 reads TGTGCCAGCAGCCAACCGATCCCGGGAGGGAGGGGCTACACCTTC.

J is TRBJ1-6 and V is TRBV19; D not certain. The germline V gene has CDR1 LNHDA and CDR2 SQIVND (reference sequence). The CDR3 contains 14 residues. V dropped 7 bases and J dropped 9 bases, with 16 bases sitting between them. CDR3: CASTLSTRGSPLHF. Here the CDR3 DNA reads TGTGCCAGTACCCTGTCCACCAGAGGTTCACCCCTCCACTTT. Variable domain in full (rest from reference TRBV19 and TRBJ1-6): DGGITQSPKYLFRKEGQNVTLSCEQNLNHDAMYWYRQDPGQGLRLIYYSQIVNDFQKGDIAEGYSVSREKKESFPLTVTSAQKNPTAFYLCASTLSTRGSPLHFGNGTRLTVT.

In DNA, the CDR3 is TGTGCCAGCAGCTTTACAGGGGGCACTGAAGCTTTCTTT. It is translated as CASSFTGGTEAFF. V usage is TRBV7-9 and J usage is TRBJ1-1, with 8 bases aligning to TRBD1. The CDR3 totals 13 residues. Per germline, CDR1 SEHNR and CDR2 FQNEAQ (reference sequence). The J segment lost 4 bases and the V segment lost 3 bases, leaving 1 base of the junction unmatched.